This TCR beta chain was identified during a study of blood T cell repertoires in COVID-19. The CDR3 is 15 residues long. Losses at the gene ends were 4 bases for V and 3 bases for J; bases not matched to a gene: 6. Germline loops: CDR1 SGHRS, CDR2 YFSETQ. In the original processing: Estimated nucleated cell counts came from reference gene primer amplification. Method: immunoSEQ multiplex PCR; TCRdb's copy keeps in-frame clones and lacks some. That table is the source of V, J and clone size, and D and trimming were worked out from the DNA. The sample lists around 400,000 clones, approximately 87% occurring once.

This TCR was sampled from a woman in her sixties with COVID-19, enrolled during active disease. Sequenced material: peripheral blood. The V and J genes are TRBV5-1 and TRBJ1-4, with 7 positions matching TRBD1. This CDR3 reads CASSPGGRANEKLFF. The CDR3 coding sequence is TGCGCCAGCAGCCCAGGGGGTCGGGCTAATGAAAAACTGTTTTTT.